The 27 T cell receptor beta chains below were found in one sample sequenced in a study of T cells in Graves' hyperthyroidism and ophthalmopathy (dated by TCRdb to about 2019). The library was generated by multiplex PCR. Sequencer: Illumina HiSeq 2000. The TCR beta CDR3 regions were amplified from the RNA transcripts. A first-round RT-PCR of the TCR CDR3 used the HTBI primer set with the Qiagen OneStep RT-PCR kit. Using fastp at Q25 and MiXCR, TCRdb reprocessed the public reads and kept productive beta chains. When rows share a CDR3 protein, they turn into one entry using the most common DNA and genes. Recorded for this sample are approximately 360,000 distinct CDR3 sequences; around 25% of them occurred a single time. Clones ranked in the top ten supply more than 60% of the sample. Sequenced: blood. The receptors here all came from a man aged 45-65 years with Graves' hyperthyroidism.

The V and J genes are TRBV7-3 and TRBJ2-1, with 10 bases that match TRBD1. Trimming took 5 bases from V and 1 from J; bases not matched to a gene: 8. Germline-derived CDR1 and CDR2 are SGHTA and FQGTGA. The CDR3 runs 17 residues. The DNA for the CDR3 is TGTGCCAGCAGCCTCAGACAGGGGGCAAGTTCCTACAATGAGCAGTTCTTC. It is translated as CASSLRQGASSYNEQFF.

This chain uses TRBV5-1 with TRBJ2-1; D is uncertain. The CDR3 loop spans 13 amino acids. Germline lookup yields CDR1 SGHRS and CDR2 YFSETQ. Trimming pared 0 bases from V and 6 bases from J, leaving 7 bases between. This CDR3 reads CASSLAWSNEQFF. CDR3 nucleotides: TGCGCCAGCAGCTTGGCTTGGTCCAATGAGCAGTTCTTC.

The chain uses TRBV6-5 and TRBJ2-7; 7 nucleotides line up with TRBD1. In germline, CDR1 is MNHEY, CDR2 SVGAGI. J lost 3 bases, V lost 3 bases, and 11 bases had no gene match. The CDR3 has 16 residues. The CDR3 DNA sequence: TGTGCCAGCAGTTATGACGGATGGACAGGAAACTACGAGCAGTACTTC. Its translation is CASSYDGWTGNYEQYF.

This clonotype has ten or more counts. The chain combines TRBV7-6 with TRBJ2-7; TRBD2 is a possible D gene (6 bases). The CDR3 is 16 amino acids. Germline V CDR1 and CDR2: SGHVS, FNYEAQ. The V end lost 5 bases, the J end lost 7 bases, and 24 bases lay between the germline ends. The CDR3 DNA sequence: TGTGCCAGCAGCGGAGAGGTTGAGCTAGCGTCTACTGAGCAGTACTTC. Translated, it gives CASSGEVELASTEQYF. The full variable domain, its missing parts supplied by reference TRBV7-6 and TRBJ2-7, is GAGVSQSPRYKVTKRGQDVALRCDPISGHVSLYWYRQALGQGPEFLTYFNYEAQQDKSGLPNDRFSAERPEGSISTLTIQRTEQRDSAMYRCASSGEVELASTEQYFGPGTRLTVT.

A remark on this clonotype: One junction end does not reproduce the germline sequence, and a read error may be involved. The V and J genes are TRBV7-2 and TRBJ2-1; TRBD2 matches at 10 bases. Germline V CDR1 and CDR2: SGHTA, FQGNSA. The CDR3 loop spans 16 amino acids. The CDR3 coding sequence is TGCGCCAGCAGCCAACAACCGGGACTAGCGCTAAATGAGCAGTTCTTC. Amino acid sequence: CASSQQPGLALNEQFF.

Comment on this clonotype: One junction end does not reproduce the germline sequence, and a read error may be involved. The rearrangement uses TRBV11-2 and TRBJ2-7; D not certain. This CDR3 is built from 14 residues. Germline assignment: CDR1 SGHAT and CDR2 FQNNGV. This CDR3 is CASSVESQPYEQYF. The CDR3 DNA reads TGTGCCAGCAGCGTAGAGTCACAGCCCTACGAGCAGTACTTC.

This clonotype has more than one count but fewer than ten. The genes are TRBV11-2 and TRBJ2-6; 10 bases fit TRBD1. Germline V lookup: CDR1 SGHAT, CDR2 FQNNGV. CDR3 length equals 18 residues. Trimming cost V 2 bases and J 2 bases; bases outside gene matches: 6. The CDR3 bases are TGTGCCAGCAGCTTATCTTTCGGGACAGGGGCTGGGGCCAACGTCCTGACTTTC. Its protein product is CASSLSFGTGAGANVLTF.

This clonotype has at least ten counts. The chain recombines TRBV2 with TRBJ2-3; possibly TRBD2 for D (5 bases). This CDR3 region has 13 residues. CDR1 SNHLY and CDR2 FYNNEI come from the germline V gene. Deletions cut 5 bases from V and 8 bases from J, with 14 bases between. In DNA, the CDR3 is TGTGCCAGCAGTACGTTAGCGAGCGGTACGCAGTATTTT. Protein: CASSTLASGTQYF.

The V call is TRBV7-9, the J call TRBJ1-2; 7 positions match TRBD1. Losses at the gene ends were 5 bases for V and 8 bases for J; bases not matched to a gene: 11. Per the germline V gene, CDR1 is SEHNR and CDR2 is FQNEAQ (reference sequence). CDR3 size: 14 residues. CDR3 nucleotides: TGTGCCAGCAGCACCCGGGACAGAGTGGGGGGCTACACCTTC. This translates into CASSTRDRVGGYTF.

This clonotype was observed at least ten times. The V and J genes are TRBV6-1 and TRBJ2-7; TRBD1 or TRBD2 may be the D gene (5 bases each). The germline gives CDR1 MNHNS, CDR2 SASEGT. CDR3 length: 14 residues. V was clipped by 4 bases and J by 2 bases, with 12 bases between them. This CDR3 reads CASSARDGTYEQYF. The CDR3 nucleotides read TGTGCCAGCAGTGCCCGGGACGGGACCTACGAGCAGTACTTC.

The CDR3 nucleotides are TGCAGTGTGGCGGGGGGTAGATCCTACGAGCAGTACTTC. It is translated as CSVAGGRSYEQYF. The rearrangement joins TRBV20-1 to TRBJ2-7; 8 positions match TRBD2. Germline CDR1 and CDR2: DFQATT and SNEGSKA (reference sequence). V lost 7 bases to trimming and J lost 1 base; unmatched junction nucleotides: 6. This CDR3 region has 13 residues.

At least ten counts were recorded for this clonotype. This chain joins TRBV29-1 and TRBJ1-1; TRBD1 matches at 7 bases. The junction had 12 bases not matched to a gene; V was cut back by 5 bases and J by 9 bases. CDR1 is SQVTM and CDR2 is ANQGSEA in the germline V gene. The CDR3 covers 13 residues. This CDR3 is CSVLDRQERKAFF. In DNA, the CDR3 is TGCAGCGTTCTGGACAGGCAGGAGAGGAAAGCTTTCTTT. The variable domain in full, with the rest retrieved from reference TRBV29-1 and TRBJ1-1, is SAVISQKPSRDICQRGTSLTIQCQVDSQVTMMFWYRQQPGQSLTLIATANQGSEATYESGFVIDKFPISRPNLTFSTLTVSNMSPEDSSIYLCSVLDRQERKAFFGQGTRLTVV.

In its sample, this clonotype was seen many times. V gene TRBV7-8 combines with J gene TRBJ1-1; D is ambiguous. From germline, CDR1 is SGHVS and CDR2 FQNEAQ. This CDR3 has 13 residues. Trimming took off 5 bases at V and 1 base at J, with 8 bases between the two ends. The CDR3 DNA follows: TGTGCCAGCAGCGCAACTTGGAACACTGAAGCTTTCTTT. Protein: CASSATWNTEAFF.

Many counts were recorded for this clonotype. CDR3 amino acids: CASSLGRAGELFF. Written as DNA, the CDR3 is TGTGCCAGCAGCTTAGGAAGGGCCGGGGAGCTGTTTTTT. This rearrangement joins TRBV11-3 to TRBJ2-2; D uncertain. Per germline, CDR1 SGHNT and CDR2 YENEEA. V was pared by 1 base and J by 6 bases, with 6 bases between. This CDR3 has 13 amino acids.

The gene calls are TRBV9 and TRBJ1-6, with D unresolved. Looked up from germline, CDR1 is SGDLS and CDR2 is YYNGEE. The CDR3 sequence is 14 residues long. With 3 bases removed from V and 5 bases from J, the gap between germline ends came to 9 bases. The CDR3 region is CASSEDNDNSPLHF. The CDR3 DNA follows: TGTGCCAGCAGCGAAGACAACGATAATTCACCCCTCCACTTT.

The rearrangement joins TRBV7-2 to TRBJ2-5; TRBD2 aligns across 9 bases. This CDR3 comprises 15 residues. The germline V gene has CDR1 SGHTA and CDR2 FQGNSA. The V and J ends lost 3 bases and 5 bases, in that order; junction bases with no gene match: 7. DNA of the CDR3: TGTGCCAGCAGCTTCCCAGCGGGAGGTGGGGAGACCCAGTACTTC. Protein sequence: CASSFPAGGGETQYF.

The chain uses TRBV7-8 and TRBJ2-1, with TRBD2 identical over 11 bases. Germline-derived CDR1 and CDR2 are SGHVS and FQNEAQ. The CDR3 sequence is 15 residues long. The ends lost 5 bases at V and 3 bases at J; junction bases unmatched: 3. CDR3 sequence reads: CASSPSGRNYNEQFF. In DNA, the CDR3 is TGTGCCAGCAGCCCTAGCGGGAGGAACTACAATGAGCAGTTCTTC.

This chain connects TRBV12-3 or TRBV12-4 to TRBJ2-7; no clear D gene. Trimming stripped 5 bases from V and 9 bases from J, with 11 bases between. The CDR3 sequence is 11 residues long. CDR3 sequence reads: CASSRSSGQYF. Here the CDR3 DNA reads TGTGCCAGCAGTAGGAGTTCAGGGCAGTACTTC.

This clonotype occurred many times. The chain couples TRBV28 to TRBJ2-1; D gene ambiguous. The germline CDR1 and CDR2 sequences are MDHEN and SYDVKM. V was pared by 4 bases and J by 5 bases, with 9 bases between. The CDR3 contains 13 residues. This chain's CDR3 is CASSSQSDNEQFF. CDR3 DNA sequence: TGTGCCAGCAGTTCCCAGTCAGACAATGAGCAGTTCTTC.

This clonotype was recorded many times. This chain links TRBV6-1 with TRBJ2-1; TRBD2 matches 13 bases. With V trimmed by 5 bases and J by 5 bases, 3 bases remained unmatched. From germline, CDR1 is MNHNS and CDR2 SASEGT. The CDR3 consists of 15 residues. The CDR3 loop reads CASSRTSGRDNEQFF. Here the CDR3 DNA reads TGTGCCAGCAGTCGGACTAGCGGGAGAGACAATGAGCAGTTCTTC.

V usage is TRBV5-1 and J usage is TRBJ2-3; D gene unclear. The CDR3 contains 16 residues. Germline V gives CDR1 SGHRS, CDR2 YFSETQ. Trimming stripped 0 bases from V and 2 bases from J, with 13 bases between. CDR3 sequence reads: CASSLAGISHTDTQYF. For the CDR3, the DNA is TGCGCCAGCAGCTTGGCCGGCATATCCCACACAGATACGCAGTATTTT.

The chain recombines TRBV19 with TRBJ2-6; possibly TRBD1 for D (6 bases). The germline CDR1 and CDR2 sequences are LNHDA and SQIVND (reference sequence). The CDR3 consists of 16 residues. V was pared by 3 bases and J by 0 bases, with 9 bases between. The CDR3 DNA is TGTGCCAGTAGTATTGACAGGCTCTCTGGGGCCAACGTCCTGACTTTC. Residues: CASSIDRLSGANVLTF. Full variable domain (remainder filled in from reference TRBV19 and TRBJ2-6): DGGITQSPKYLFRKEGQNVTLSCEQNLNHDAMYWYRQDPGQGLRLIYYSQIVNDFQKGDIAEGYSVSREKKESFPLTVTSAQKNPTAFYLCASSIDRLSGANVLTFGAGSRLTVL.

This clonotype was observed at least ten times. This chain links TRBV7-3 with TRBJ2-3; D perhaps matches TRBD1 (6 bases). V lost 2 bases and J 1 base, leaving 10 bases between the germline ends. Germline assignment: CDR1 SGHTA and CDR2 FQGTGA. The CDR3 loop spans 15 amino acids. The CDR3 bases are TGTGCCAGCAGCTTAGCAGGGGCGGGCACAGATACGCAGTATTTT. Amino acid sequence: CASSLAGAGTDTQYF.

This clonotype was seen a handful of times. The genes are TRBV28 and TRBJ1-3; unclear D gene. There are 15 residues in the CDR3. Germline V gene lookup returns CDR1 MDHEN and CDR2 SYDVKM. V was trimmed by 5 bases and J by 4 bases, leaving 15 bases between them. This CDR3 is CASSVPHTGGNTIYF. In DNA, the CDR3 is TGTGCCAGCAGTGTCCCGCACACTGGGGGAAACACCATATATTTT.

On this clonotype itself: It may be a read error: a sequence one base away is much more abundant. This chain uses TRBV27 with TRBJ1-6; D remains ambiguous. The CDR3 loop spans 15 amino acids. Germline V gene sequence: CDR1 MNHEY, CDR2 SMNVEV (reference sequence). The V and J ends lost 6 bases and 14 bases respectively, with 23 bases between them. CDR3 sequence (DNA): TGTGCCAGCAGCGTGTTCCGGGAGCCAGATGAGTCCCTCCACTTT. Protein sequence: CASSVFREPDESLHF.

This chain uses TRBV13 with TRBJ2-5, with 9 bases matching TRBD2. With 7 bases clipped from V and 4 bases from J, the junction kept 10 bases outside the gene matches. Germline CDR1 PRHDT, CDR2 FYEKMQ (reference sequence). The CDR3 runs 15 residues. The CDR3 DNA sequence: TGTGCCAGCACCAAGGGGACTAGCAATTTAGAGACCCAGTACTTC. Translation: CASTKGTSNLETQYF.

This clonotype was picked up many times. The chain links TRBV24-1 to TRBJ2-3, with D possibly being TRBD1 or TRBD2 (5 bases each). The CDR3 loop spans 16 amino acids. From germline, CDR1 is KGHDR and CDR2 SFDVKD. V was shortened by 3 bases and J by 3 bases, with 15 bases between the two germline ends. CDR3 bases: TGTGCCACCAGTGATCTCAGGGCAGGAGGAACAGATACGCAGTATTTT. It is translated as CATSDLRAGGTDTQYF.